This TCR beta chain was obtained from a study of blood T cell repertoires in COVID-19. Study summary: Acute and convalescent COVID-19 samples came from the United States, Italy and Spain. T cells, B-cell-depleted T cells, or PBMCs provided the cDNA or gDNA that served as material.

As originally analysed: Using reference gene primer amplification, nucleated cell counts were estimated. Measured with immunoSEQ multiplex PCR; TCRdb has only the in-frame clones, and not every one. That table gives V, J and clone size, and the DNA gave D and trimming. The sample lists approximately 70,000 clones; 75% to 90% were seen once. CDR1 and CDR2 from the germline V gene are LGHNA and YSLEER. The CDR3 is 15 amino acids. The J segment lost 6 bases and the V segment lost 3 bases, leaving 3 bases of the junction unmatched. This clonotype was sampled from an elderly man with active or convalescent COVID-19. Sequences were obtained from peripheral blood. The J gene is TRBJ1-6, the V gene TRBV4-3; 9 nucleotides align to TRBD1. The CDR3 sequence: CASSQGTGLNSPLHF. CDR3 nucleotides: TGCGCCAGCAGCCAGGGGACAGGGCTTAATTCACCCCTCCACTTT.